These 17 T cell receptor beta chains share one sample of origin, sequenced in a study of T cell responses to AZD1222 COVID-19 vaccine. Only in-frame clones appear in the TCRdb table, and some are missing; sequencing was by immunoSEQ multiplex PCR. Of about 200,000 clones in the sample, roughly 91% are singletons; the top ten hold 1%. Source: peripheral blood, taken on day 0 of MenACWY control vaccination. These receptors were taken from an adult in good health.

The V and J genes are TRBV4-2 and TRBJ2-7; perhaps TRBD1 as D (5 bases). This CDR3 comprises 16 residues. V was clipped by 0 bases and J by 0 bases, with 12 bases between them. The germline gives CDR1 LGHNA, CDR2 YNFKEQ. CDR3 sequence (DNA): TGTGCCAGCAGCCAAGAAACCACAGGTAGCTCCTACGAGCAGTACTTC. Residues: CASSQETTGSSYEQYF.

This clone came up a few times. The chain is built from TRBV7-9 and TRBJ1-4; D may be TRBD1 (6 bases). CDR1 is SEHNR and CDR2 is FQNEAQ in the germline V gene (reference sequence). The CDR3 runs to 14 residues. Trimming cost V 5 bases and J 8 bases, with 15 bases left between them. CDR3 in amino acids: CASSPPTGWEKLFF. In DNA form, the CDR3 reads TGTGCCAGCAGCCCCCCTACAGGGTGGGAAAAACTGTTTTTT.

The chain employs TRBV21-1 and TRBJ1-4; TRBD1 is the table's D call and was not checked against the DNA. TRBV21-1 corresponds to a pseudogene. CDR3 length equals 19 residues. Here the CDR3 DNA reads TGTGCCAGCAGCAAAGTGGAGGGAGGTGGGACAGGGGTTAGAGAAAAACTGTTTTTT. Translation: CASSKVEGGGTGVREKLFF.

The genes are TRBV27 and TRBJ1-5, with TRBD1 matching 7 bases. CDR1 and CDR2 from the germline V gene are MNHEY and SMNVEV (reference sequence). The J segment lost 7 bases and the V segment lost 0 bases, leaving 9 bases of the junction unmatched. CDR3 size: 16 residues. This chain's CDR3 is CASSLSGQPVGQPQHF. As DNA, the CDR3 is TGTGCCAGCAGTTTATCGGGACAGCCAGTCGGGCAGCCCCAGCATTTT.

V gene TRBV2 combines with J gene TRBJ2-7, with 8 bases identical to TRBD1. V trimming: 6 bases; J trimming: 7 bases; junction bases outside the gene matches: 11. The germline V gene encodes CDR1 SNHLY and CDR2 FYNNEI. The CDR3 runs 14 residues. CDR3 loop: CASRVGQEEREQYF. CDR3 nucleotide sequence: TGTGCCAGCAGGGTGGGACAGGAGGAGCGGGAGCAGTACTTC.

This clone appeared a few times. V usage is TRBV19 and J usage is TRBJ1-5, with D possibly matching TRBD1 (6 bases). V lost 5 bases and J 4 bases, leaving 18 bases between the germline ends. This CDR3 spans 16 amino acids. Germline loops: CDR1 LNHDA, CDR2 SQIVND (reference sequence). CDR3 in amino acids: CASSANPQGGNQPQHF. CDR3 nucleotide sequence: TGTGCCAGTAGTGCTAACCCACAGGGTGGGAATCAGCCCCAGCATTTT.

CDR3 coding DNA: TGTGCCAGCAGTTACGACTATGGCTACACCTTC. Translation gives CASSYDYGYTF. V usage is TRBV6-6 and J usage is TRBJ1-2; D is ambiguous. Germline CDR1 and CDR2: MNHNY and SVGAGI (reference sequence). Trimming stripped 2 bases from V and 3 bases from J, with 1 base between. The CDR3 is 11 amino acids.

The CDR3 protein is CASRTGGNTQYF. The CDR3 bases are TGTGCCAGCAGGACGGGGGGAAATACGCAGTATTTT. V gene TRBV7-8 combines with J gene TRBJ2-3; 7 positions agree with TRBD2. The CDR3 consists of 12 residues. Germline CDR1 and CDR2: SGHVS and FQNEAQ. With V trimmed by 6 bases and J by 7 bases, 4 bases remained unmatched.

This chain uses TRBV18 with TRBJ1-1, with D hard to call. The CDR3 is 13 amino acids. CDR1 KGHSH and CDR2 LQKENI come from the germline V gene. V lost 3 bases to trimming and J lost 1 base, with 6 bases between them. The DNA for the CDR3 is TGTGCCAGCTCACCGCAAGCGAACACTGAAGCTTTCTTT. Translating gives CASSPQANTEAFF.

V usage is TRBV7-6 and J usage is TRBJ1-2; 7 bases match TRBD1. Germline CDR1 SGHVS, CDR2 FNYEAQ. The CDR3 loop spans 15 amino acids. V shed 1 base and J 6 bases; nucleotides not matched to a gene: 8. CDR3 protein: CASSLVGQGGDGYTF. CDR3 nucleotide sequence: TGTGCCAGCAGCTTAGTCGGGCAGGGGGGTGATGGCTACACCTTC.

V gene TRBV5-1 combines with J gene TRBJ1-1, with 8 nucleotides matching TRBD1. With 3 bases clipped from V and 1 base from J, the junction kept 5 bases outside the gene matches. This CDR3 spans 15 amino acids. The germline CDR1 and CDR2 sequences are SGHRS and YFSETQ. The CDR3 region has the DNA TGCGCCAGCAGCTCCGGACAGGGCGAGAACACTGAAGCTTTCTTT. This codes for CASSSGQGENTEAFF.

The rearrangement joins TRBV18 to TRBJ1-2, with D maybe TRBD1 (5 bases). CDR3 size: 13 residues. The V and J ends lost 0 bases and 3 bases respectively, with 5 bases between them. In germline, CDR1 is KGHSH, CDR2 LQKENI. CDR3 sequence (DNA): TGTGCCAGCTCACCACCGACAGACTATGGCTACACCTTC. Its translation is CASSPPTDYGYTF.

The CDR3 nucleotides are TGCGCCAGCAGCCCCCGCCTGGGACCCCCTCAGCCCCAGCATTTT. Its translation is CASSPRLGPPQPQHF. The chain couples TRBV4-1 to TRBJ1-5; perhaps TRBD1 as D (5 bases). The CDR3 runs to 15 residues. Germline V gene sequence: CDR1 MGHRA, CDR2 YSYEKL. The ends were cut back, 4 bases at V and 6 bases at J, with 16 bases in the middle.

The chain couples TRBV5-5 to TRBJ2-5, with a possible D match to TRBD1 (5 bases). This CDR3 is 15 amino acids long. The ends were cut back, 2 bases at V and 5 bases at J, with 16 bases in the middle. In germline, CDR1 is SGHKS, CDR2 YYEKEE (reference sequence). CDR3 coding DNA: TGTGCCAGCAGCTTCAGGGAATTATTTCAGGAGACCCAGTACTTC. Protein: CASSFRELFQETQYF.

The genes are TRBV9 and TRBJ1-1; TRBD1 aligns across 10 bases. Germline trimming cut 6 bases from V and 5 bases from J; bases unmatched to any gene: 13. The germline CDR1 and CDR2 sequences are SGDLS and YYNGEE. The CDR3 is 16 amino acids. CDR3 nucleotides: TGTGCCAGCAACGGACAGGGGGGGATAGAGTGGACTGAAGCTTTCTTT. Protein product: CASNGQGGIEWTEAFF.

The J gene is TRBJ2-7, the V gene TRBV6-5, with D possibly called TRBD1 or TRBD2 (5 bases each). Per germline, CDR1 MNHEY and CDR2 SVGAGI. The CDR3 runs 14 residues. Trimming pared 5 bases from V and 3 bases from J, leaving 14 bases between. The CDR3 coding sequence is TGTGCCAGCAGTACTATCCGGGACGGCTACGAGCAGTACTTC. This codes for CASSTIRDGYEQYF.

The chain links TRBV28 to TRBJ2-5, with 12 bases lining up with TRBD1. This CDR3 is built from 16 residues. Germline CDR1 is MDHEN and CDR2 is SYDVKM. V shed 2 bases, J shed 4 bases, and the junction held 5 bases outside the gene matches. This chain's CDR3 is CASSLGGQGAGETQYF. The CDR3, as DNA: TGTGCCAGCAGTTTAGGGGGACAGGGGGCAGGAGAGACCCAGTACTTC.